This T cell receptor (beta chain) was sequenced for a study of blood T cell repertoires in COVID-19. Study at large: Donors in the United States, Italy and Spain gave samples during acute or convalescent COVID-19. PBMCs, B-cell-depleted T cells, or T cells were the source of the cDNA or gDNA that made up the material.

The CDR3 is 17 residues long. Germline loops: CDR1 KGHSH, CDR2 LQKENI. The J segment lost 1 base and the V segment lost 1 base, leaving 5 bases of the junction unmatched. Authors' data handling: Quantification of nucleated cells was approximated via reference gene primer amplification. Sequencing was performed with immunoSEQ multiplex PCR; in TCRdb, only in-frame clones are kept and a portion is missing. That table is the source of V, J and clone size, and D and trimming were worked out from the DNA. The sample contains fewer than 75,000 clones, more than 75% of which appear only once. The sequence derives from a man aged 50 to 59 with active COVID-19. The sample comprised peripheral blood. V gene TRBV18 combines with J gene TRBJ1-1, with 11 positions matching TRBD1. The CDR3 region is CASSPQGQGATNTEAFF. CDR3 in DNA: TGTGCCAGCTCACCACAAGGACAGGGGGCCACGAACACTGAAGCTTTCTTT.